The 8 T cell receptor beta chains listed next were all sequenced from one sample in a study of vaccination effects on CD4 cells after COVID-19. Before any sequencing was done, the ViraFEST assay used viral peptide pools to expand antigen-specific CD4+ T cells. Culture lasted over 9 days before CD4+ T cell isolation. The healthy vaccine recipients, who had no prior SARS-CoV-2 infection, showed negative nucleocapsid antibodies. Antigens for these TCRs are unknown. TCRdb keeps only in-frame clones here, not all; method: immunoSEQ multiplex PCR. The sample records fewer than 70,000 clones, roughly 80% being singletons. The sequenced sample was CD4+ T cells from PBMCs cultured with SARS-CoV-2 spike peptides, obtained before COVID-19 vaccination. The origin of the receptors is a human donor who received a COVID-19 vaccine.

V and J are TRBV2 and TRBJ2-1; TRBD1 aligns across 8 bases. The CDR3 runs to 12 residues. The germline CDR1 and CDR2 sequences are SNHLY and FYNNEI. V lost 7 bases, J lost 9 bases, and 5 bases stayed unmatched. The CDR3 region has the DNA TGTGCCAGCAAGGACAGGGCCGCTGAGCAGTTCTTC. It codes for CASKDRAAEQFF.

This clone was seen more than once but under ten times. The chain recombines TRBV6-6 with TRBJ1-3, with TRBD1 identical over 7 bases. Trimming cost V 7 bases and J 3 bases; bases outside gene matches: 9. Germline assignment: CDR1 MNHNY and CDR2 SVGAGI (reference sequence). This CDR3 spans 15 amino acids. CDR3 amino acids: CASTLTGDGGNTIYF. The CDR3 region has the DNA TGTGCCAGCACTCTAACAGGGGATGGTGGAAACACCATATATTTT.

The chain recombines TRBV12-5 with TRBJ1-1, with a weak D call TRBD1 (5 bases). This CDR3 has 16 residues. V gave up 0 bases and J gave up 4 bases, with 15 bases separating them. CDR1 is LGHNT and CDR2 is FRNRAP in the germline V gene. DNA for the CDR3: TGTGCTAGTGGTTTGGTACTTGTGGGGGGGGGCACTGAAGCTTTCTTT. Its protein is CASGLVLVGGGTEAFF.

As DNA, the CDR3 is TGTGCCAGCAGCGTAGATGCAGGGGCTGGGGCCAACGTCCTGACTTTC. Protein: CASSVDAGAGANVLTF. The V and J genes are TRBV9 and TRBJ2-6; possibly TRBD1 for D (6 bases). The V and J ends lost 0 bases and 2 bases respectively, with 9 bases between them. Germline CDR1 reads SGDLS; CDR2 reads YYNGEE. The CDR3 is made up of 16 amino acids.

This clone appeared a few times. This chain uses TRBV19 with TRBJ1-6; D unresolved. Trimming left V 3 bases short and J 6 bases short, with 12 bases between. Germline CDR1 and CDR2: LNHDA and SQIVND (reference sequence). The CDR3 length is 15 residues. The CDR3 DNA is TGTGCCAGTAGTATGCCCGGGCGCTCTAATTCACCCCTCCACTTT. Translating gives CASSMPGRSNSPLHF.

V and J are TRBV11-2 and TRBJ2-5; 8 nucleotides align to TRBD2. Trimming removed 11 bases from V and 7 bases from J; junction bases left unmatched: 12. CDR1 is SGHAT, CDR2 FQNNGV, per germline. The CDR3 length is 13 residues. DNA of the CDR3: TGTGCCGATAGCGGGACTACCTTGGGGACCCAGTACTTC. It codes for CADSGTTLGTQYF.

The V gene is TRBV18, the J gene TRBJ2-5; 10 bases are a match to TRBD1. After removal of 8 bases from V and 4 bases from J, the junction contained 10 bases not matched to a gene. This CDR3 is 15 amino acids long. CDR1 and CDR2 from the germline V gene are KGHSH and LQKENI. The CDR3 DNA reads as TGTGCCAGCCGTGGGACAGGGGATCCCCCAGAGACCCAGTACTTC. Translated, it gives CASRGTGDPPETQYF.

The V and J genes are TRBV3-1 (or the pseudogene TRBV3-2) and TRBJ2-5; 7 bases are shared with TRBD2. The CDR3 sequence is 15 residues long. Germline CDR1 reads LGHDT; CDR2 reads YNNKEL (reference sequence). V shed 4 bases, J shed 3 bases, and the junction held 8 bases outside the gene matches. This CDR3 is CASSLPLGGKETQYF. In nucleotides, the CDR3 is TGTGCCAGCAGCCTCCCCTTGGGAGGGAAAGAGACCCAGTACTTC.